The T cell receptor (beta chain) described here comes from a study of blood T cell repertoires in COVID-19. CDR1 and CDR2 from the germline V gene are KGHSH and LQKENI. The CDR3 consists of 14 residues. Trimming cost V 1 base and J 4 bases, with 9 bases left between them. Assay: immunoSEQ multiplex PCR; the TCRdb copy retains only in-frame clones and omits some. The sample includes 250,000 to 400,000 clones, around 89% of them seen just once. Enrollment of patients from Seattle took place during active infection, with longitudinal follow-up. This TCR came from a woman aged 25 to 45 with COVID-19, enrolled during active disease. Source material: peripheral blood. The chain employs TRBV18 and TRBJ2-3; D is ambiguous. The CDR3 bases are TGTGCCAGCTCACCACTAAGCGAATCAGATACGCAGTATTTT. This gives the protein CASSPLSESDTQYF.